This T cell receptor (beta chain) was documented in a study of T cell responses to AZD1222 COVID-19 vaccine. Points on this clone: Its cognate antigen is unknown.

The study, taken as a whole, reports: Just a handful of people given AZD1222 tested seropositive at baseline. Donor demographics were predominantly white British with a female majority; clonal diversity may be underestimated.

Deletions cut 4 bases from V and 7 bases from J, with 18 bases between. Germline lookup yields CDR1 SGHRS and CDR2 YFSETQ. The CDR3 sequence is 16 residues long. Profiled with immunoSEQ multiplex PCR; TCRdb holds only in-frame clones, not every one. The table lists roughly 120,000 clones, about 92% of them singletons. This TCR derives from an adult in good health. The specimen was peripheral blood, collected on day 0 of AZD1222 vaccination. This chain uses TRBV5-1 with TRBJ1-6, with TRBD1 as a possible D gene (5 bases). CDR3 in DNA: TGCGCCAGCAGCGCGGACAACGGGTTGCCAAATTCACCCCTCCACTTT. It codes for CASSADNGLPNSPLHF.